This T cell receptor beta chain was identified in a study of blood T cells in healthy people across ages. Study-wide results and caveats: Donors of long life had a larger count of naive CD4+ cells and greater diversity than aged donors.

The authors ran a second PCR of roughly 7 to 11 cycles using a sample-barcoded 5' primer and a J-beta primer mix. MiXCR, run by TCRdb on the 5' RACE reads, gives a single entry per CDR3 protein. The sample lists around 400,000 distinct CDR3 sequences, over 45% seen once, with under 65% in the top ten. Donation came from healthy Caucasian individuals in Russia who were aged about 6 to 100. A note on this clonotype: Its target is not known.

CDR3 length equals 15 residues. Germline CDR1 reads SGHTA; CDR2 reads FQGNSA. Trimming cost V 5 bases and J 9 bases; bases outside gene matches: 11. The receptor's source is a man aged 60-69 years in good health. This chain links TRBV7-2 with TRBJ1-5, with 9 positions matching TRBD1. What was sequenced was blood. The CDR3 region is CASSPGTGSGLPQHF. The CDR3 DNA follows: TGTGCCAGCAGCCCCGGGACAGGGTCCGGGTTGCCCCAGCATTTT.